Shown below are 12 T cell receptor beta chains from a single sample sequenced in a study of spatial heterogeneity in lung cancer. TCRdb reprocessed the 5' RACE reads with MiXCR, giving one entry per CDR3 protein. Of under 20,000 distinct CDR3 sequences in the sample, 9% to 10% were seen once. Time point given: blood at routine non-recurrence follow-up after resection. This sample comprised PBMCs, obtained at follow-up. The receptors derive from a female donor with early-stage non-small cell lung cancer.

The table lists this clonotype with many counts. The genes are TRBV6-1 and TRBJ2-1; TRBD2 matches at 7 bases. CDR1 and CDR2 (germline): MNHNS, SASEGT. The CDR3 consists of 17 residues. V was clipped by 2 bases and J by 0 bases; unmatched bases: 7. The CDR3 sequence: CASSEPIGGSSYNEQFF. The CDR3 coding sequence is TGTGCCAGCAGTGAACCTATTGGCGGGAGCTCCTACAATGAGCAGTTCTTC.

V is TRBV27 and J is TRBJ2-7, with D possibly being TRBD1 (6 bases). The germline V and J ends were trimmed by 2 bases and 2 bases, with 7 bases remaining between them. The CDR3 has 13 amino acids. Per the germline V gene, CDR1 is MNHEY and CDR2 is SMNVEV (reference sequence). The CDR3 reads CASSLRGTYEQYF. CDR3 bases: TGTGCCAGCAGTTTAAGGGGGACCTACGAGCAGTACTTC.

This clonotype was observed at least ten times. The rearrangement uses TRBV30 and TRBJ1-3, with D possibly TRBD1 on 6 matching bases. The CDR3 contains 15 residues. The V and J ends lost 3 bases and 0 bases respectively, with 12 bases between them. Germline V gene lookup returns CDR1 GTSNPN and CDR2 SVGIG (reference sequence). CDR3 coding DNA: TGTGCCTGGAGCCGGGACAACCCCTCTGGAAACACCATATATTTT. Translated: CAWSRDNPSGNTIYF.

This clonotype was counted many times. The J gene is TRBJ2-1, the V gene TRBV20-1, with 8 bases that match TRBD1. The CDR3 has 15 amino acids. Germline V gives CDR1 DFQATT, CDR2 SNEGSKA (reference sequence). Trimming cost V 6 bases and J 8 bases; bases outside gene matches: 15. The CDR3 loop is CSAPSRGQGAYEQFF. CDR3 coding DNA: TGCAGTGCCCCAAGTAGGGGGCAGGGGGCTTATGAGCAGTTCTTC.

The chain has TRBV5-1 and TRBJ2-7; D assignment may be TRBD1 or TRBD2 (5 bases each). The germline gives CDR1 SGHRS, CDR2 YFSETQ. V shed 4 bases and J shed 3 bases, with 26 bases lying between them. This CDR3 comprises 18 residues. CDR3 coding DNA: TGCGCCAGCAGCCCGCGCGACCCCCTCGGGACGGGCCGCTACGAGCAGTACTTC. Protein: CASSPRDPLGTGRYEQYF.

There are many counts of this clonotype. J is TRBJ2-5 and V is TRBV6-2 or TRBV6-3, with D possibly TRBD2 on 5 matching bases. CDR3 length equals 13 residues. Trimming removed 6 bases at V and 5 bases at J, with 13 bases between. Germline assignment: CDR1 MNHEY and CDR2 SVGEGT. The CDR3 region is CASRPLALETQYF. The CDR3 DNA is TGTGCCAGCAGACCGCTAGCTTTGGAGACCCAGTACTTC.

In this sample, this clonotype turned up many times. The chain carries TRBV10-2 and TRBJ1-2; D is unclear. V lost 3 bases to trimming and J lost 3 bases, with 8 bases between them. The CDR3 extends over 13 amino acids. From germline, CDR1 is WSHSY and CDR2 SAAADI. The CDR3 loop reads CASSEKTDYGYTF. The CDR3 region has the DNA TGCGCCAGCAGTGAAAAGACGGACTATGGCTACACCTTC.

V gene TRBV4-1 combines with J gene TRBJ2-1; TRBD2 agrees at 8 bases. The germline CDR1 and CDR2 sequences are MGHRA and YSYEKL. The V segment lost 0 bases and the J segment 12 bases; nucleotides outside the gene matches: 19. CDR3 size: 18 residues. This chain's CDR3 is CASSQDGAGTSGRLGQFF. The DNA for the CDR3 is TGCGCCAGCAGCCAAGATGGGGCCGGGACTAGTGGGAGATTGGGGCAGTTCTTC.

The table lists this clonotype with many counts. CDR3 region: CASSWTGPYEQYF. CDR3 nucleotides: TGTGCCAGCAGTTGGACAGGACCCTACGAGCAGTACTTC. J is TRBJ2-7 and V is TRBV6-2 or TRBV6-3; TRBD1 matches 7 bases. Germline CDR1 and CDR2: MNHEY and SVGEGT. There are 13 residues in the CDR3. V gave up 4 bases and J gave up 2 bases; unmatched junction bases: 2.

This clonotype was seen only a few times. CDR3 coding DNA: TGTGCCAGCAGTTACTTACCGAGCTCCTACAATGAGCAGTTCTTC. Amino acids: CASSYLPSSYNEQFF. The rearrangement links TRBV6-2 or TRBV6-3 to TRBJ2-1, with unresolved D. V was trimmed by 1 base and J by 0 bases, leaving 7 bases between them. Germline-derived CDR1 and CDR2 are MNHEY and SVGEGT. The CDR3 runs to 15 residues.

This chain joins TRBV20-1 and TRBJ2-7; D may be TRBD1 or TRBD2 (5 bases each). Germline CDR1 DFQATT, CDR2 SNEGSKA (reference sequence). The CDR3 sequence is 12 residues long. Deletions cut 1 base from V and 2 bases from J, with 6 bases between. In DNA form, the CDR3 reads TGCAGTGCTAGAGGGGGACCCTACGAGCAGTACTTC. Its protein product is CSARGGPYEQYF.

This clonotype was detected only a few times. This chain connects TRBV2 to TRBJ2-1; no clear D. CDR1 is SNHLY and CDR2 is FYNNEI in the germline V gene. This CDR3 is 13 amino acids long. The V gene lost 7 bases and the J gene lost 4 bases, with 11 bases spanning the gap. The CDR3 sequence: CASISDLYNEQFF. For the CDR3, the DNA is TGTGCCAGCATCTCGGACCTTTACAATGAGCAGTTCTTC.